This section outlines one TCR beta chain sequence together with its context. Its antigen is not identified. The PCR ran on 60 Vbeta and 13 Jbeta primers. Using immunoSEQ multiplex PCR, the repertoire was profiled, and TCRdb retains in-frame clones only, with some absent. This sample yields approximately 140,000 clones, of which around 80% are seen a single time; approximately 1.7% belongs to the top ten. Germline lookup yields CDR1 SGHTA and CDR2 FQGTGA. Unmatched junction bases numbered 0, after V lost 2 bases and J lost 9 bases. The CDR3 sequence is 13 residues long. This sample is part of a study of cytomegalovirus exposure and HLA in healthy donors. Study information: Within the Caucasian-associated ancestry cluster were more than 75% of the roughly 400 genotyped donors.

General study points: There were around 160 TCR beta chains listed as cytomegalovirus-associated. Later analysis reportedly placed an Asian-associated ancestry cluster below the roughly 700-donor mean in N-insertions. An analysis that came later showed most CMV-associated TCR beta chains appearing HLA-restricted.

This TCR was sampled from a woman between 45 and 60 years old in good health and CMV-seronegative. Material: PBMCs. The chain employs TRBV7-3 and TRBJ1-5, with TRBD1 matching 11 bases. Written as DNA, the CDR3 is TGTGCCAGCAGCTTAGGACAGGGGGCGCCCCAGCATTTT. Translating it yields CASSLGQGAPQHF.